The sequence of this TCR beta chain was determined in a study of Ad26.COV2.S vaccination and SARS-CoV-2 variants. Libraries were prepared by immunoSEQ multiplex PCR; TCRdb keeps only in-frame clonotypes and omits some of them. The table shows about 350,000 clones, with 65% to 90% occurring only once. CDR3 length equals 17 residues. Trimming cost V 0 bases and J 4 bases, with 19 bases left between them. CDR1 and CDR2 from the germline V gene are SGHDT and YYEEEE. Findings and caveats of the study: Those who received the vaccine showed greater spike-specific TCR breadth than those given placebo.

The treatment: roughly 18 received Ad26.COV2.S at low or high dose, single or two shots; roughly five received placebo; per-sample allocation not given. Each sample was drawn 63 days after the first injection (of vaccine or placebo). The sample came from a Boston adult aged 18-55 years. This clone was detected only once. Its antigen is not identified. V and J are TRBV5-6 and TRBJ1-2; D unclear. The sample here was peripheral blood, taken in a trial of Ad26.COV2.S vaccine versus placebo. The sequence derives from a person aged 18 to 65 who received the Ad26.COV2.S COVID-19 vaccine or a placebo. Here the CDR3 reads CASSLGGAPSRAYGYTF. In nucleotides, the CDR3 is TGTGCCAGCAGCTTGGGTGGAGCCCCGAGTCGGGCCTATGGCTACACCTTC.